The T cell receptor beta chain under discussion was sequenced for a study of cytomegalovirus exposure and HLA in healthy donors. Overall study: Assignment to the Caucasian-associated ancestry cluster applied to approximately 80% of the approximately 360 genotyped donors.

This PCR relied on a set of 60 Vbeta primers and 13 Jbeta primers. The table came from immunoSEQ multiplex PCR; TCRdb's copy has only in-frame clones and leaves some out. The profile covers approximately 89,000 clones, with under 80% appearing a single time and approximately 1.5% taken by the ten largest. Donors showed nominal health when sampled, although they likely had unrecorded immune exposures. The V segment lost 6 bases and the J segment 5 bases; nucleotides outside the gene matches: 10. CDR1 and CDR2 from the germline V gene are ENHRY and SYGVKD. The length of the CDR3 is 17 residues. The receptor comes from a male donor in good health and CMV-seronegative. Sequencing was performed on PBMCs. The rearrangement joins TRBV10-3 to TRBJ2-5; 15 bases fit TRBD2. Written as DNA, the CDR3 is TGTGCCATCAGCCCGGGACTAGCGGGGGGCAAAGACGAGACCCAGTACTTC. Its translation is CAISPGLAGGKDETQYF.